This T cell receptor beta chain was identified in a study of T cell changes during pregnancy in multiple sclerosis. Sequencing used immunoSEQ multiplex PCR; TCRdb keeps in-frame clones, though not all of them. The profile covers tens of thousands of clones, with approximately 92% appearing a single time and around 0.75% taken by the ten largest. V was pared by 2 bases and J by 2 bases, with 3 bases of the junction left unmatched. Germline V gives CDR1 GTSNPN, CDR2 SVGIG (reference sequence). The CDR3 has 13 amino acids. This sequence was found in a female donor in good health, enrolled as a control in a pregnancy study. This sequence joins TRBV30 and TRBJ2-7; TRBD2 aligns across 7 bases. The sample was peripheral blood, taken in the second trimester of pregnancy. For the CDR3, the DNA is TGTGCCTGGAGTCCCGGGACTACCTACGAGCAGTACTTC. It translates to CAWSPGTTYEQYF.